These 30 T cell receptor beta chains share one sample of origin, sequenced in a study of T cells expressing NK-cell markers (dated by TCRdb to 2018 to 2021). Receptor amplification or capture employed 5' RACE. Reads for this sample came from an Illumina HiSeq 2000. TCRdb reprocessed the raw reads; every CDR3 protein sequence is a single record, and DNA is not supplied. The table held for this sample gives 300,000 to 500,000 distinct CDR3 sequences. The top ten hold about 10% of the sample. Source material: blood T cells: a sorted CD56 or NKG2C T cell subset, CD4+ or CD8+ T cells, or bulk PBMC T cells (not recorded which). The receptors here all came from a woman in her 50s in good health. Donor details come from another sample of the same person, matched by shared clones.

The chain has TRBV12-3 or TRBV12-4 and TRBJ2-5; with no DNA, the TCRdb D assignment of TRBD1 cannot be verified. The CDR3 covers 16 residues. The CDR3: CASRPVGERGEETQYF.

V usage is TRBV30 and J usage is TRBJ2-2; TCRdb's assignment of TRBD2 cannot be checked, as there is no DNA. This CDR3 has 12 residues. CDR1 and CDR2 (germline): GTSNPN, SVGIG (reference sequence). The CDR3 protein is CAWVGIIGELFF.

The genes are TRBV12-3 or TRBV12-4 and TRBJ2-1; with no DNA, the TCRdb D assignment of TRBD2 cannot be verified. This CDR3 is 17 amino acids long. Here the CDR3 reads CASSPARLAGVYNEQFF.

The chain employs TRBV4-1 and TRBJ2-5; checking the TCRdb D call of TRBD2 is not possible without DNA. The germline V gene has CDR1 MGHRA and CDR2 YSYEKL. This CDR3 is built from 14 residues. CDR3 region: CASSQPLGRETQYF.

This CDR3 is CASSLAQGLAKNIQYF. The V gene is TRBV12-3 or TRBV12-4, the J gene TRBJ2-4; the D call of TRBD1 rests on TCRdb alone, since no DNA is present to check it. This CDR3 has 16 residues.

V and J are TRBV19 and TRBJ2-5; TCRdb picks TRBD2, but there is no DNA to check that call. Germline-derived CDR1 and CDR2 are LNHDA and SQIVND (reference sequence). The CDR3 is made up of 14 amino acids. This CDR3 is CASSPPAAQETQYF.

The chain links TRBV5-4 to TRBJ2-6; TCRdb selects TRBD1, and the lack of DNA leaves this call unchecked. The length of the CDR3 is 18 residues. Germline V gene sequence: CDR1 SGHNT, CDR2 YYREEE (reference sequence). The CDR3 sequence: CASSGGGHPSSGANVLTF.

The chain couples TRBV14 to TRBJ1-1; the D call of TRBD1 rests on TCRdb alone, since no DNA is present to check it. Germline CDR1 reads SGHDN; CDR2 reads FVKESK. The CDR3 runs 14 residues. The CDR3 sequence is CASSQAGAGPEAFF.

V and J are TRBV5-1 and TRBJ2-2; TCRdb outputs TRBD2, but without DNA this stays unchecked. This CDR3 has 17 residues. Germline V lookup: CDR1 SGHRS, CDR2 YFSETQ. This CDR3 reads CASSPRASGGNTGELFF.

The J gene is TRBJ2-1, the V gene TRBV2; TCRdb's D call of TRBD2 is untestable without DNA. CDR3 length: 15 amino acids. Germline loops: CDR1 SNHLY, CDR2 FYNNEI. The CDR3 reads CASTQTSGKGNEQFF.

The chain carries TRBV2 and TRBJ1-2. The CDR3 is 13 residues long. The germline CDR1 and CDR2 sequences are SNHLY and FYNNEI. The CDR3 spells CASSEAERPGYTF.

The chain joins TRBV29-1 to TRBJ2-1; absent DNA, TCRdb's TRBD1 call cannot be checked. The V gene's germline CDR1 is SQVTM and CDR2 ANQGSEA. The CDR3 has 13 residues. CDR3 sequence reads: CTWAEGAYNEQFF.

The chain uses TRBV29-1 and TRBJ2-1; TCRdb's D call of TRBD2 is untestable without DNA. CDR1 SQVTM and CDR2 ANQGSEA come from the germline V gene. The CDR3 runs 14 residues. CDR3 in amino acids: CSVAGTSGENEQFF.

CDR3 region: CASQSSGREIHTDTQYF. This chain links TRBV11-2 with TRBJ2-3; TCRdb reports TRBD2, a call that lacks DNA to check it against. The CDR3 has 17 amino acids. From germline, CDR1 is SGHAT and CDR2 FQNNGV.

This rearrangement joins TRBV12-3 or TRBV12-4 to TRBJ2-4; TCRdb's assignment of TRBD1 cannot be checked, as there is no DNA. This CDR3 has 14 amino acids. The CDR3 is CASSFRDRGNIQYF.

CDR3 protein: CASSLAGGIGDEQFF. The genes are TRBV6-2 or TRBV6-3 and TRBJ2-1; TCRdb indicates TRBD2, and absent DNA this call remains unverified. Germline V gene data show CDR1 as MNHEY and CDR2 as SVGEGT. This CDR3 has 15 residues.

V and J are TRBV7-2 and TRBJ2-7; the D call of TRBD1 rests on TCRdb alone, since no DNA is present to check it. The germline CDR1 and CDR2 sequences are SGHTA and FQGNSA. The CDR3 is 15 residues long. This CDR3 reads CASSLAPGAEGEQYF.

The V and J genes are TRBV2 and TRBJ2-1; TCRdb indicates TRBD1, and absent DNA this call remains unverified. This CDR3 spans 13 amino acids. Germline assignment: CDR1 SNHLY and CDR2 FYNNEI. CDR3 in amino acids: CASSDEQGDEQFF.

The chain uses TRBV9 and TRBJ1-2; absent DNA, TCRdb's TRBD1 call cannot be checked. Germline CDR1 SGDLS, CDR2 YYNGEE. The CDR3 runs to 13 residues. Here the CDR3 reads CASSVWDSTSYTF. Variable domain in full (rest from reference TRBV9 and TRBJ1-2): DSGVTQTPKHLITATGQRVTLRCSPRSGDLSVYWYQQSLDQGLQFLIQYYNGEERAKGNILERFSAQQFPDLHSELNLSSLELGDSALYFCASSVWDSTSYTFGSGTRLTVV.

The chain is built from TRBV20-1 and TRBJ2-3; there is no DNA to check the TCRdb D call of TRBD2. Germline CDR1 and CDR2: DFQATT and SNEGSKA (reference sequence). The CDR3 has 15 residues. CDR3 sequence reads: CSARRTSGSADTQYF.

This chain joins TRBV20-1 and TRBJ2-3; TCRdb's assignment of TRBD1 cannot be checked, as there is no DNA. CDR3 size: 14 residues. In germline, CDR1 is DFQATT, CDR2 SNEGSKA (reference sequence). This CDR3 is CSAPSGGRTNTQYF.

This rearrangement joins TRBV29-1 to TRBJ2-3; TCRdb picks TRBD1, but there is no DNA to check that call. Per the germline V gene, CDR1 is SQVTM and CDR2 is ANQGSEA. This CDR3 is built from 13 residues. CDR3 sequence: CSVWVGVLDTQYF.

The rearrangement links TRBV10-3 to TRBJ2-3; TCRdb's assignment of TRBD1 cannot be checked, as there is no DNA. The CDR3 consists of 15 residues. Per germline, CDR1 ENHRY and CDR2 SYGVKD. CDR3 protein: CAISGQGGTADTQYF.

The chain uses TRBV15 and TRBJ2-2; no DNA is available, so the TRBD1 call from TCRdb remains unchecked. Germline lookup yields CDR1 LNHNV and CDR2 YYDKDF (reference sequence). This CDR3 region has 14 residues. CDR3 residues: CATQGTETTGELFF.

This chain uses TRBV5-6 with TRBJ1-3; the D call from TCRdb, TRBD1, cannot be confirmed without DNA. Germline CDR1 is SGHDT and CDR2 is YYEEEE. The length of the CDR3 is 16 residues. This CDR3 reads CASSLRTGYSGNTIYF.

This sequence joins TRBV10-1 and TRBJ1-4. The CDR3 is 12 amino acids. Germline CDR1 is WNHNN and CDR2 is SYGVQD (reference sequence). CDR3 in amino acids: CASGNNGEKLFF.

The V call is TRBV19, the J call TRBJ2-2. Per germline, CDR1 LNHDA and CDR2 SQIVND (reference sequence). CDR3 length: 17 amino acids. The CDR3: CASSIMWSQSHTGELFF.

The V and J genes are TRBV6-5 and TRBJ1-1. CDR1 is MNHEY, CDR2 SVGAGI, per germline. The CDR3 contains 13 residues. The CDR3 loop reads CASSYEQLTEAFF.

This chain's CDR3 is CASSQANSLNEKLFF. The J gene is TRBJ1-4, the V gene TRBV4-2. The CDR3 has 15 amino acids. Germline CDR1 LGHNA, CDR2 YNFKEQ.

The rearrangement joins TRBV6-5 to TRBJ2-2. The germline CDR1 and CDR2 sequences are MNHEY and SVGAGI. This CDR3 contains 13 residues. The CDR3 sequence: CASSPGNTGELFF.